This T cell receptor beta chain derives from a study of control samples from healthy donors and cancer patients. The method was immunoSEQ multiplex PCR; TCRdb's version includes in-frame clones alone and lacks a portion of them. The sample has around 90,000 clones, 85% seen once. Unmatched junction bases numbered 2, after V lost 3 bases and J lost 1 base. Germline V gives CDR1 MNHEY, CDR2 SMNVEV (reference sequence). This CDR3 has 15 amino acids. The gene calls are TRBV27 and TRBJ2-3, with 9 bases that match TRBD2. The sequencing input was blood. The source is a woman between 35 and 50 years old in good health. The CDR3 sequence is CASSFAGGGTDTQYF. CDR3 sequence (DNA): TGTGCCAGCAGTTTTGCGGGGGGGGGCACAGATACGCAGTATTTT.